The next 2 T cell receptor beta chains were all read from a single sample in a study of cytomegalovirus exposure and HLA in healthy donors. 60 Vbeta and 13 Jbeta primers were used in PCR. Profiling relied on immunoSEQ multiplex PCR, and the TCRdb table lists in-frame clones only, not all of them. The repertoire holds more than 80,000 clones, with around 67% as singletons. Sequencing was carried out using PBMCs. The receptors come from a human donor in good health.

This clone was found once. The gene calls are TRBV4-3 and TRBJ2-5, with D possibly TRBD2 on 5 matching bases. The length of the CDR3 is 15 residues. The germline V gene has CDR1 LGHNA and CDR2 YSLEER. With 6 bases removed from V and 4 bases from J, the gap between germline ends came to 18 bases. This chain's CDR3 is CASSQLPGEGETQYF. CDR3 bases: TGCGCCAGCAGTCAGCTTCCCGGGGAAGGAGAGACCCAGTACTTC.

The chain's CDR3 is CASSLDDRAASYEQYF. DNA for the CDR3: TGCGCCAGCAGCTTGGATGACAGAGCTGCTTCCTACGAGCAGTACTTC. The rearrangement uses TRBV5-1 and TRBJ2-7; possible D gene TRBD1, 5 bases. The CDR3 length is 16 residues. Trimming cost V 0 bases and J 1 base, with 14 bases left between them. In germline, CDR1 is SGHRS, CDR2 YFSETQ. Supplemented by reference TRBV5-1 and TRBJ2-7, the full variable domain reads KAGVTQTPRYLIKTRGQQVTLSCSPISGHRSVSWYQQTPGQGLQFLFEYFSETQRNKGNFPGRFSGRQFSNSRSEMNVSTLELGDSALYLCASSLDDRAASYEQYFGPGTRLTVT.